A selection of T cell receptor beta chains follows, all from one sample in a study of shared clonotypes between healthy human individuals. Some clones are missing from TCRdb's copy, which holds only in-frame ones; the method was immunoSEQ multiplex PCR. The sample has approximately 2.5 million clones, 93% seen once. Sample: naive CD4+ T cells from PBMCs. The source is a man in his late teens or twenties in good health. Some clones in this sample may be carry-over from other donors' samples. Each CDR3 is given with its conserved first and last residue. A D gene is named only where the DNA matches it firmly. Clone size is shown for a subset of rows, as once, few, many or a class of expanded clone.

abundance	v_gene	j_gene	d_gene	CDR3aa	CDR3nt
NA	TRBV5-1	TRBJ2-2	NA	CASSPFGTGELFF	TGCGCCAGCAGCCCGTTCGGCACCGGGGAGCTGTTTTTT
NA	TRBV7-9	TRBJ1-5	TRBD1	CASSAQGDQPQHF	TGTGCCAGCAGCGCCCAGGGGGATCAGCCCCAGCATTTT
NA	TRBV28	TRBJ1-1	TRBD1	CASSPLPGGVEAFF	TGTGCCAGCAGTCCGCTACCAGGGGGCGTTGAAGCTTTCTTT
few	TRBV12-5	TRBJ2-2	NA	CASGLVAEGNTGELFF	TGTGCTAGTGGTTTGGTAGCGGAGGGGAACACCGGGGAGCTGTTTTTT
NA	TRBV5-5	TRBJ1-2	TRBD1	CASSPGGTRANYGYTF	TGTGCCAGCAGCCCAGGGGGAACCCGAGCTAACTATGGCTACACCTTC
NA	TRBV28	TRBJ2-7	NA	CASSFEGDYEQYF	TGTGCCAGCAGTTTTGAGGGAGACTACGAGCAGTACTTC
NA	TRBV5-6	TRBJ2-7	NA	CASSLGTGEGEQYF	TGTGCCAGCAGCTTGGGAACAGGGGAGGGCGAGCAGTACTTC
NA	TRBV5-4	TRBJ2-5	NA	CASRPRTEETQYF	TGTGCCAGCAGGCCTCGGACAGAAGAGACCCAGTACTTC
NA	TRBV10-3	TRBJ2-1	NA	CAISDSDGGLNEQFF	TGTGCCATCAGTGATTCGGATGGAGGGCTCAATGAGCAGTTCTTC
few	TRBV28	TRBJ2-5	NA	CASSFLGAIQETQYF	TGTGCCAGCAGTTTCCTTGGTGCGATCCAAGAGACCCAGTACTTC
once	TRBV7-3	TRBJ2-1	NA	CASSLTIPNNEQFF	TGTGCCAGCAGCTTAACGATACCAAACAATGAGCAGTTCTTC
NA	TRBV6-5	TRBJ2-7	TRBD1	CASSAWTGPYEQYF	TGTGCCAGCAGTGCCTGGACAGGGCCCTACGAGCAGTACTTC
NA	TRBV10-1	TRBJ2-7	NA	CASSESFRSLWKQYF	TGCGCCAGCAGTGAGAGTTTTAGAAGTCTTTGGAAGCAGTACTTC